These T cell receptor beta chains were read from a single sample in a study of blood T cell repertoires in COVID-19. Clones were read by immunoSEQ multiplex PCR, and TCRdb kept only the in-frame ones, dropping some. The repertoire holds approximately 300,000 clones, with more than 70% as singletons. Sequenced: peripheral blood. The source is a woman in her forties or fifties with acute or convalescent COVID-19. CDR3s include the opening cysteine and the closing phenylalanine or tryptophan. Fields, in order: J gene, V gene, D gene, clone size, CDR3 protein, CDR3 DNA. The D gene is left open where the match is weak. Rows give clone size only sometimes, using once, few, many, or a class for an expanded clone.

TRBJ1-6,TRBV18,NA,NA,CASSPSIRGSPLHF,TGTGCCAGCTCACCATCAATCCGGGGATCACCCCTCCACTTT
TRBJ1-3,TRBV18,NA,NA,CASSHSTVDSGNTIYF,TGTGCCAGCTCACATTCGACAGTAGACTCTGGAAACACCATATATTTT
TRBJ1-5,TRBV2,TRBD1,NA,CASNFMDRVGNAQHF,TGTGCCAGCAACTTCATGGACAGGGTTGGGAATGCCCAGCATTTT
TRBJ1-4,TRBV18,NA,NA,CASSLTSAAANEKLFF,TGTGCCAGCTCGCTTACGTCGGCGGCGGCTAATGAAAAACTGTTTTTT
TRBJ2-7,TRBV4-1,TRBD1,NA,CASSQVSGRTGGYEQYF,TGCGCCAGCAGCCAAGTTTCTGGCAGGACAGGGGGCTACGAGCAGTACTTC
TRBJ2-1,TRBV24-1,NA,NA,CATSDPLFPREFF,TGTGCCACCAGTGATCCCCTTTTCCCCAGGGAGTTCTTC
TRBJ1-3,TRBV5-1,NA,NA,CASSLALRGGNTIYF,TGCGCCAGCAGCTTGGCACTCCGGGGTGGAAACACCATATATTTT
TRBJ2-1,TRBV10-3,TRBD2,NA,CAIRVGLAGGYNEQFF,TGTGCCATCAGAGTGGGACTAGCGGGAGGATACAATGAGCAGTTCTTC
TRBJ1-4,TRBV19,TRBD1,NA,CASSPGQGLEKLFF,TGTGCCAGTAGTCCGGGACAGGGGCTTGAAAAACTGTTTTTT
TRBJ2-4,TRBV7-2,NA,NA,CASSVKSGFTNIQYF,TGTGCCAGCAGCGTGAAGTCAGGGTTTACAAACATTCAGTACTTC
TRBJ1-4,TRBV27,NA,NA,CASSLSIWAANEKLFF,TGTGCCAGCAGTTTATCGATCTGGGCCGCTAATGAAAAACTGTTTTTT
TRBJ2-7,TRBV7-2,TRBD1,NA,CASSGQASRYEQYF,TGTGCCAGCAGCGGACAGGCCAGCCGCTACGAGCAGTACTTC
TRBJ2-4,TRBV30,TRBD2,NA,CAWSLERDGNIQYF,TGTGCCTGGAGCCTAGAGCGGGACGGAAACATTCAGTACTTC
TRBJ2-7,TRBV30,TRBD2,NA,CAWSWAGGSYEQYF,TGTGCCTGGAGTTGGGCGGGAGGAAGCTACGAGCAGTACTTC
TRBJ1-6,TRBV28,NA,NA,CASSLYKRGKGSPLHF,TGTGCCAGCAGTTTATACAAAAGGGGTAAAGGTTCACCCCTCCACTTT
TRBJ2-3,TRBV7-3,TRBD2,NA,CASRLTSGATDTQYF,TGTGCCAGCAGGCTAACTAGCGGAGCCACAGATACGCAGTATTTT
TRBJ2-7,TRBV6-5,NA,NA,CASRSPGGAAEQYF,TGTGCCAGCAGATCCCCTGGGGGGGCCGCGGAGCAGTACTTC
TRBJ2-5,TRBV18,TRBD1,NA,CASSPISTGAQETQYF,TGTGCCAGCTCACCCATCTCGACAGGGGCACAAGAGACCCAGTACTTC
TRBJ2-7,TRBV24-1,NA,NA,CATSRGLGYEQYF,TGTGCCACCAGTCGGGGTCTCGGCTACGAGCAGTACTTC
TRBJ1-2,TRBV15,NA,NA,CATSRDLSYGYTF,TGTGCCACCAGCAGAGATCTCAGCTATGGCTACACCTTC
TRBJ2-3,TRBV6-5,NA,NA,CASSYQASVTDTQYF,TGTGCCAGCAGTTACCAGGCTAGCGTAACAGATACGCAGTATTTT
TRBJ1-5,TRBV5-4,NA,once,CASSLFGGFQPQHF,TGTGCCAGCAGCTTGTTTGGGGGGTTCCAGCCCCAGCATTTT
TRBJ1-1,TRBV2,NA,NA,CASLSQGGGNTEAFF,TGTGCCAGCCTCTCACAAGGGGGGGGGAACACTGAAGCTTTCTTT
TRBJ1-4,TRBV5-1,TRBD1,NA,CASSLRTGVTNEKLFF,TGCGCCAGCAGCTTGAGGACAGGGGTGACTAATGAAAAACTGTTTTTT
TRBJ2-5,TRBV19,NA,NA,CASSRAGRGETQYF,TGTGCCAGTAGCCGCGCGGGACGCGGGGAGACCCAGTACTTC
TRBJ2-4,TRBV6-5,NA,NA,CASKSGLDKNIQYF,TGTGCCAGCAAGTCGGGACTTGACAAAAACATTCAGTACTTC
TRBJ1-6,TRBV6-6,TRBD1,NA,CASRGQAVSPLHF,TGTGCCAGCAGAGGACAGGCGGTGTCACCCCTCCACTTT
TRBJ1-1,TRBV27,TRBD1,NA,CASSRTGVMNTEAFF,TGTGCCAGCAGTAGGACAGGGGTCATGAACACTGAAGCTTTCTTT
TRBJ2-1,TRBV7-2,NA,NA,CASSLEQADNEQFF,TGTGCCAGCAGCTTAGAACAGGCTGACAATGAGCAGTTCTTC
TRBJ2-3,TRBV5-1,NA,NA,CASSLGRQSTDTQYF,TGCGCCAGCAGCTTGGGTAGACAGAGCACAGATACGCAGTATTTT
TRBJ2-1,TRBV28,TRBD2,NA,CASSPLAGAYNEQFF,TGTGCCAGCAGTCCCCTAGCGGGAGCCTACAATGAGCAGTTCTTC
TRBJ1-6,TRBV19,NA,NA,CASSIEANSPLHF,TGTGCCAGTAGTATAGAGGCTAATTCACCCCTCCACTTT
TRBJ2-6,TRBV18,TRBD1,NA,CASSQGQTSSGANVLTF,TGTGCCAGCTCGCAGGGACAGACAAGCTCTGGGGCCAACGTCCTGACTTTC
TRBJ1-5,TRBV2,NA,NA,CASSEEAGWGNQPQHF,TGTGCCAGCAGTGAAGAGGCAGGGTGGGGCAATCAGCCCCAGCATTTT
TRBJ1-1,TRBV7-2,NA,NA,CASSQGQPNTEAFF,TGTGCCAGCAGCCAAGGACAGCCGAACACTGAAGCTTTCTTT
TRBJ1-2,TRBV28,TRBD1,once,CASSNGQGYGYTF,TGTGCCAGCAGTAATGGACAGGGTTATGGCTACACCTTC
TRBJ1-5,TRBV2,NA,NA,CASISESNQPQHF,TGTGCCAGCATCTCTGAGAGCAATCAGCCCCAGCATTTT
TRBJ2-1,TRBV5-6,NA,NA,CASSHHFDMHNEQFF,TGTGCCAGCAGCCACCATTTCGACATGCACAATGAGCAGTTCTTC
TRBJ2-5,TRBV5-1,TRBD2,NA,CASSLGTSGRGETQYF,TGCGCCAGCAGCTTGGGGACTAGCGGGAGGGGCGAGACCCAGTACTTC
TRBJ2-2,TRBV5-4,TRBD2,NA,CASSPPGLAGGRTGELFF,TGTGCCAGCAGCCCCCCGGGACTAGCGGGAGGAAGAACCGGGGAGCTGTTTTTT
TRBJ2-1,TRBV24-1,NA,NA,CATSAPQRGYNEQFF,TGTGCCACCAGCGCCCCCCAACGGGGCTACAATGAGCAGTTCTTC
TRBJ1-5,TRBV3-1/TRBV3-2,TRBD1,NA,CASSPLTGLGQPQHF,TGTGCCAGCAGCCCCCTGACAGGGCTTGGGCAGCCCCAGCATTTT
TRBJ2-1,TRBV10-3,TRBD2,NA,CAITGGLDRNEQFF,TGTGCCATCACTGGTGGACTAGATCGCAATGAGCAGTTCTTC
TRBJ2-1,TRBV7-6,TRBD1,NA,CASSTYRGSSYNEQFF,TGTGCCAGCAGCACCTACAGGGGTAGCTCCTACAATGAGCAGTTCTTC
TRBJ2-7,TRBV11-3,TRBD1,once,CASSPGQGRDYEQYF,TGTGCCAGCAGCCCTGGACAGGGGAGGGACTACGAGCAGTACTTC
TRBJ2-2,TRBV12-5,NA,NA,CASGNSYTGELFF,TGTGCTAGTGGTAACTCTTACACCGGGGAGCTGTTTTTT
TRBJ2-1,TRBV9,NA,NA,CASSVAAATSNEQFF,TGTGCCAGCAGCGTAGCGGCGGCAACAAGCAATGAGCAGTTCTTC
TRBJ2-2,TRBV7-3,TRBD1,NA,CASSQGANTGELFF,TGTGCCAGCAGCCAGGGGGCGAACACCGGGGAGCTGTTTTTT
TRBJ2-7,TRBV28,TRBD2,NA,CASRRLASSYEQYF,TGTGCCAGCAGAAGACTAGCGAGTTCCTACGAGCAGTACTTC
TRBJ2-1,TRBV27,NA,NA,CASSFFPERASSYNEQFF,TGTGCCAGCAGTTTTTTTCCGGAGCGGGCTAGCTCCTACAATGAGCAGTTCTTC
TRBJ2-1,TRBV6-2/TRBV6-3,TRBD2,NA,CASSPLGLAGGNEQFF,TGTGCCAGCAGTCCGCTGGGACTAGCGGGAGGTAATGAGCAGTTCTTC
TRBJ1-2,TRBV2,NA,NA,CASSYGGGYTF,TGTGCCAGCAGCTACGGTGGTGGCTACACCTTC
TRBJ2-7,TRBV5-6,NA,few,CASSLARSEQYF,TGTGCCAGCAGCTTGGCGAGATCCGAGCAGTACTTC
TRBJ2-1,TRBV6-5,NA,NA,CASSRDGRVNEQFF,TGTGCCAGCAGCCGTGACGGGAGAGTCAATGAGCAGTTCTTC
TRBJ2-1,TRBV18,TRBD2,NA,CASSSGTSGYNEQFF,TGTGCCAGCTCATCGGGGACTAGCGGTTACAATGAGCAGTTCTTC